The 19 T cell receptor beta chains given below trace back to one sample, sequenced in a study of blood T cell repertoires in COVID-19. Clones were read by immunoSEQ multiplex PCR, and TCRdb kept only the in-frame ones, dropping some. The data contain about 250,000 clones, roughly 88% of them singletons. Sample: peripheral blood. Receptors originate from a human donor with COVID-19, enrolled during active disease. The donor label of this sample is uncertain.

This clone occurred a few times. The V call is TRBV6-5, the J call TRBJ2-7; tentative D call: TRBD2 (5 bases). V was pared by 2 bases and J by 0 bases, with 11 bases between. The CDR3 is 15 amino acids. Germline lookup yields CDR1 MNHEY and CDR2 SVGAGI. CDR3 nucleotides: TGTGCCAGCAGTTACGGAGGACGCAACTCCTACGAGCAGTACTTC. Amino acid sequence: CASSYGGRNSYEQYF.

The chain has TRBV5-4 and TRBJ1-2; TRBD1 matches at 10 bases. Germline V gives CDR1 SGHNT, CDR2 YYREEE (reference sequence). Trimming at V came to 3 bases and at J to 4 bases, leaving 3 bases not matched to a gene. The CDR3 totals 14 residues. CDR3 region: CASSSGQGGYGYTF. The CDR3 nucleotides are TGTGCCAGCAGCTCCGGACAGGGGGGCTATGGCTACACCTTC.

This chain joins TRBV19 and TRBJ2-3, with TRBD2 identical over 10 bases. The germline gives CDR1 LNHDA, CDR2 SQIVND (reference sequence). The length of the CDR3 is 15 residues. The V segment lost 4 bases and the J segment 4 bases; nucleotides outside the gene matches: 5. The CDR3 DNA sequence: TGTGCCAGTAGTAACCTAGCGGGAGTTTCAGATACGCAGTATTTT. It is translated as CASSNLAGVSDTQYF.

The chain employs TRBV30 and TRBJ1-4; D is unresolved. Trimming left V 2 bases short and J 8 bases short, with 12 bases between. The CDR3 contains 13 residues. Germline loops: CDR1 GTSNPN, CDR2 SVGIG (reference sequence). The CDR3 loop reads CAWSSGYREKLFF. CDR3 nucleotides: TGTGCCTGGAGTAGCGGTTATAGGGAAAAACTGTTTTTT.

The chain links TRBV3-1 (or the pseudogene TRBV3-2) to TRBJ1-1, with D possibly TRBD1 on 5 matching bases. Trimming shortened V by 1 base and J by 3 bases, and 12 bases separated the two germline ends. Per the germline V gene, CDR1 is LGHDT and CDR2 is YNNKEL (reference sequence). The CDR3 has 15 amino acids. CDR3 amino acids: CASSQGPGIDTEAFF. The DNA for the CDR3 is TGTGCCAGCAGCCAAGGCCCAGGGATCGACACTGAAGCTTTCTTT.

This clone was observed once. The chain has TRBV11-2 and TRBJ1-5; TRBD1 matches 9 bases. The V and J ends lost 5 bases and 2 bases, in that order; junction bases with no gene match: 1. Germline-derived CDR1 and CDR2 are SGHAT and FQNNGV. This CDR3 has 14 residues. CDR3: CASSRTGGNQPQHF. The DNA of the CDR3 is TGTGCCAGCAGCCGGACAGGGGGCAATCAGCCCCAGCATTTT.

V gene TRBV7-2 combines with J gene TRBJ1-2; D not resolved. CDR3 length: 15 amino acids. The V and J ends lost 0 bases and 0 bases respectively, with 8 bases between them. CDR1 is SGHTA, CDR2 FQGNSA, per germline. The DNA for the CDR3 is TGTGCCAGCAGCTTAGCGCGGTCAGCTAACTATGGCTACACCTTC. Protein product: CASSLARSANYGYTF.

The chain joins TRBV28 to TRBJ1-4, with 7 bases fitting TRBD1. J was trimmed by 2 bases and V by 4 bases; bases with no gene match: 4. The CDR3 has 15 amino acids. Germline CDR1 MDHEN, CDR2 SYDVKM. CDR3 sequence reads: CASSSRGSTNEKLFF. In DNA form, the CDR3 reads TGTGCCAGCAGTTCCAGGGGGTCGACTAATGAAAAACTGTTTTTT.

The sample holds a few counts of this clone. The rearrangement uses TRBV7-9 and TRBJ2-7; D might be TRBD1 (5 bases). CDR3 length: 16 amino acids. V shed 10 bases and J shed 2 bases, with 24 bases lying between them. Germline V lookup: CDR1 SEHNR, CDR2 FQNEAQ (reference sequence). CDR3 region: CAITGPGHGSTYEQYF. In DNA form, the CDR3 reads TGTGCCATCACAGGCCCCGGACACGGCTCGACCTACGAGCAGTACTTC.

This sequence joins TRBV10-3 and TRBJ2-2; TRBD2 matches at 7 bases. Germline CDR1 and CDR2: ENHRY and SYGVKD. With V trimmed by 6 bases and J by 3 bases, 4 bases remained unmatched. The CDR3 runs 14 residues. The CDR3 nucleotides read TGTGCCATCAGGCGGGAGTCGGACACCGGGGAGCTGTTTTTT. Translation: CAIRRESDTGELFF.

In nucleotides, the CDR3 is TGTGCCAGCAGCTTTAATCCGGGGGGGAACACAGATACGCAGTATTTT. This translates into CASSFNPGGNTDTQYF. The rearrangement joins TRBV11-2 to TRBJ2-3; 8 bases map to TRBD2. With V trimmed by 3 bases and J by 2 bases, 7 bases remained unmatched. The CDR3 is made up of 16 amino acids. Germline CDR1 SGHAT, CDR2 FQNNGV.

The chain recombines TRBV7-2 with TRBJ2-1; 7 nucleotides agree with TRBD2. The CDR3 spans 15 residues. Germline trimming cut 4 bases from V and 7 bases from J; bases unmatched to any gene: 10. The germline V gene has CDR1 SGHTA and CDR2 FQGNSA. The CDR3 region has the DNA TGTGCCAGCAGCTCCGACCGAGGGAGGGAGAATGAGCAGTTCTTC. The encoded protein is CASSSDRGRENEQFF.

The genes are TRBV28 and TRBJ1-2; tentatively, D is TRBD1 (6 bases). This CDR3 is built from 17 residues. Germline V gene sequence: CDR1 MDHEN, CDR2 SYDVKM. The V and J ends lost 5 bases and 2 bases respectively, with 21 bases between them. CDR3 DNA sequence: TGTGCCAGCAGTCCGTCTCGGGCAGGGGCTGAAAACTATGGCTACACCTTC. Its protein is CASSPSRAGAENYGYTF.

This chain joins TRBV7-9 and TRBJ1-4, with D possibly TRBD1 on 5 matching bases. Germline CDR1 is SEHNR and CDR2 is FQNEAQ (reference sequence). With 1 base removed from V and 7 bases from J, the gap between germline ends came to 16 bases. This CDR3 is built from 16 residues. CDR3 region: CASSLGSTGYGEKLFF. The CDR3 DNA reads as TGTGCCAGCAGCTTAGGATCCACAGGTTACGGTGAAAAACTGTTTTTT.

This clone appeared a few times. The chain uses TRBV7-6 and TRBJ2-2; 12 positions match TRBD2. The CDR3 length is 14 residues. V lost 10 bases, J lost 4 bases, and 4 bases stayed unmatched. From germline, CDR1 is SGHVS and CDR2 FNYEAQ. Written as DNA, the CDR3 is TGTGCCAAGCTAGCGGGGGGGGCCACCGGGGAGCTGTTTTTT. The encoded protein is CAKLAGGATGELFF.

This chain connects TRBV18 to TRBJ2-1; TRBD2 agrees at 10 bases. The CDR3 extends over 16 amino acids. Germline assignment: CDR1 KGHSH and CDR2 LQKENI. With 6 bases clipped from V and 8 bases from J, the junction kept 13 bases outside the gene matches. The CDR3 spells CASSSELAGAGYEQFF. The CDR3 coding sequence is TGTGCCAGCTCCTCGGAGCTAGCGGGAGCGGGCTATGAGCAGTTCTTC.

The chain employs TRBV7-3 and TRBJ2-1; 7 positions match TRBD1. From germline, CDR1 is SGHTA and CDR2 FQGTGA. This CDR3 has 15 residues. The junction had 4 bases not matched to a gene; V was cut back by 1 base and J by 4 bases. The CDR3 is CASSLIGTEYNEQFF. Written as DNA, the CDR3 is TGTGCCAGCAGCTTAATAGGGACAGAATACAATGAGCAGTTCTTC.

The chain links TRBV19 to TRBJ1-3; no firm D call. The V and J ends lost 6 bases and 3 bases respectively, with 9 bases between them. The CDR3 runs 13 residues. CDR1 and CDR2 from the germline V gene are LNHDA and SQIVND (reference sequence). CDR3 in amino acids: CASSPPGGNTIYF. As DNA, the CDR3 is TGTGCCAGTAGCCCCCCCGGTGGAAACACCATATATTTT.

This clone has a handful of counts. The rearrangement links TRBV20-1 to TRBJ2-5, with a possible D match to TRBD2 (6 bases). Germline V CDR1 and CDR2: DFQATT, SNEGSKA (reference sequence). The CDR3 is 11 residues long. Between the trimmed V and J ends, which lost 3 bases and 9 bases, there was a span of 11 bases. The CDR3 DNA is TGCAGTGCTAGGACGGGAGCGGCCCAGTACTTC. Its translation is CSARTGAAQYF.